These T cell receptor beta chains were read from a single sample in a study of cytomegalovirus exposure and HLA in healthy donors. Profiled with immunoSEQ multiplex PCR; TCRdb holds only in-frame clones, not every one. This table has 150,000 to 200,000 clones, around 78% appearing once. Specimen: PBMCs. Every receptor here comes from a woman aged 40 to 55 in good health and CMV-seronegative. CDR3s include the opening cysteine and the closing phenylalanine or tryptophan. A D gene is named only where the DNA matches it firmly. Part of the rows lack a size; the others show once, few, many or a class for expanded clones.

TRBV7-2	TRBJ2-7	TRBD2	.	TGTGCCAGCAGCTTACCTCTAGCGGGGGCACTCTACGAGCAGTACTTC	CASSLPLAGALYEQYF
TRBV5-1	TRBJ1-6	.	.	TGCGCCAGCAGCTTGGAATCAGGGCAGTATAATTCACCCCTCCACTTT	CASSLESGQYNSPLHF
TRBV6-1	TRBJ2-7	TRBD2	few	TGTGCCAGCAGTGGGACTAGCGGGGGGCCCTTCTCCTACGAGCAGTACTTC	CASSGTSGGPFSYEQYF
TRBV19	TRBJ2-7	.	few	TGTGCCAGTAGTATAGATGGGCATGCCTACGAGCAGTACTTC	CASSIDGHAYEQYF
TRBV7-9	TRBJ1-4	.	.	TGTGCCAGCAGCTTACAGGGTGCTGAAAAACTGTTTTTT	CASSLQGAEKLFF
TRBV2	TRBJ1-2	TRBD1	few	TGTGCCAGCAGGGGAGGCAGGACAGGGGTGGGTGGCTACACCTTC	CASRGGRTGVGGYTF
TRBV19	TRBJ2-7	.	few	TGTGCCAGTAGTATAGGACGGAGTGGGCAGTACTTC	CASSIGRSGQYF
TRBV6-5	TRBJ2-7	.	.	TGTGCCAGCAGTCCCCCCGGGATGAGCTCCTACGAGCAGTACTTC	CASSPPGMSSYEQYF
TRBV15	TRBJ1-2	.	few	TGTGCCACCAGCAGAGATCCGGGGAGCGGCTACACCTTC	CATSRDPGSGYTF
TRBV6-5	TRBJ1-4	.	few	TGTGCCAGCAGACCGGACAGCTCGGGCGGTGAAAAACTGTTTTTT	CASRPDSSGGEKLFF
TRBV2	TRBJ1-2	TRBD1	.	TGTGCCAGCAGTGGGACAGGGGCAAAGTGGTATGGCTACACCTTC	CASSGTGAKWYGYTF
TRBV18	TRBJ2-1	TRBD2	.	TGTGCCAGCTCACCAGGACTAGCGGTGGGTGAGCAGTTCTTC	CASSPGLAVGEQFF
TRBV7-2	TRBJ2-7	.	.	TGTGCCAGCAGTATGGGGCCAGGGGAATCCTACGAGCAGTACTTC	CASSMGPGESYEQYF
TRBV6-1	TRBJ2-3	TRBD1	once	TGTGCCAGCGCTTCGACAGGGGTTAGCTCAGATACGCAGTATTTT	CASASTGVSSDTQYF
TRBV2	TRBJ1-2	.	.	TGTGCCAGCAGTGAAACAGGGAATTACTATGGCTACACCTTC	CASSETGNYYGYTF
TRBV5-1	TRBJ1-1	TRBD1	.	TGCGCCAGCAGCCCGGGGACAGGGGGCCCCTATGGGTTCTTT	CASSPGTGGPYGFF
TRBV7-6	TRBJ2-7	.	.	TGTGCCAGCAGCCCAGGGGCAGGGTTCTACGAGCAGTACTTC	CASSPGAGFYEQYF